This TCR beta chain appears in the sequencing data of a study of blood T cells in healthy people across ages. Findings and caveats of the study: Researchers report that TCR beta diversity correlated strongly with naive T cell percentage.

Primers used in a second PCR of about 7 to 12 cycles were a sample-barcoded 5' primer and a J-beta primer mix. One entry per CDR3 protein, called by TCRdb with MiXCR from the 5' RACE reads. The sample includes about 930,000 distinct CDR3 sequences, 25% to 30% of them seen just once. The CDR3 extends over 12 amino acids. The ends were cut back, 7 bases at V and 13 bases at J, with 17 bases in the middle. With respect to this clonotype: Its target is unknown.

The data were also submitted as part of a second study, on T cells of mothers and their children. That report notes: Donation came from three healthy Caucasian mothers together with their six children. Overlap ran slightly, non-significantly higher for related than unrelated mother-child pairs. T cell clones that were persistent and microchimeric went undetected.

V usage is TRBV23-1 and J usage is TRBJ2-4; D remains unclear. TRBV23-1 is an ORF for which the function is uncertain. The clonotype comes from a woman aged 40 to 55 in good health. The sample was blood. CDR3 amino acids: CASTLKKYEQYF. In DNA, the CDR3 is TGCGCCAGCACCCTCAAAAAGTATGAACAGTACTTC.